This T cell receptor (beta chain) stems from a study of cytomegalovirus exposure and HLA in healthy donors. General study findings and limits: There were 160 or so TCR beta chains listed as cytomegalovirus-associated. Analyzed later, most CMV-associated TCR beta chains appeared HLA-restricted. In a later analysis, V- and J-gene trimming of beta chains associated with a DCLRE1C missense variant, replicated independently.

The PCR was carried out with 60 Vbeta primers and 13 Jbeta primers. Assay: immunoSEQ multiplex PCR; the TCRdb copy retains only in-frame clones and omits some. In the table there are fewer than 200,000 clones, 68% of which are singletons. Germline V gene lookup returns CDR1 MNHEY and CDR2 SVGAGI. CDR3 length: 15 residues. V was clipped by 7 bases and J by 4 bases; unmatched bases: 7. On this clone itself: Its antigen is currently unknown.

The clonotype originates from a woman in her late teens or twenties in good health and CMV-seropositive. The sequenced sample consisted of PBMCs. The V gene is TRBV6-5, the J gene TRBJ2-2; 9 nucleotides match TRBD1. The CDR3 DNA is TGTGCCAGCAAACAGGGGGCGGTTTCCACCGGGGAGCTGTTTTTT. Amino acids: CASKQGAVSTGELFF.